This T cell receptor (beta chain) came from a study of cytomegalovirus exposure and HLA in healthy donors. Study-wide findings and caveats: Most sequenced TCRs were rare (though some public TCRs occurred in many donors).

TCRdb keeps only in-frame clones here, not all; method: immunoSEQ multiplex PCR. This sample has about 200,000 clones; roughly 88% occur once, and the top ten carry about 1.5%. Notes on this clone: What it binds is not known.

CDR3 size: 16 residues. Unmatched junction bases numbered 11, after V lost 3 bases and J lost 8 bases. Looked up from germline, CDR1 is LNHDA and CDR2 is SQIVND (reference sequence). The sequence was obtained from a woman aged 18-35 years in good health and CMV-seronegative. V is TRBV19 and J is TRBJ1-4, with TRBD1 matching over 8 bases. The sample consisted of PBMCs. In DNA form, the CDR3 reads TGTGCCAGTAGTATGTGGGCAGGGGGCAGTAGCGAAAAACTGTTTTTT. Protein product: CASSMWAGGSSEKLFF.